A selection of T cell receptor beta chains follows, all from one sample in a study of early T cells in non-severe SARS-CoV-2 infection. Each CDR3 protein is one row after TCRdb ran MiXCR on the 5' RACE reads. The repertoire holds about 56,000 distinct CDR3 sequences, with roughly a tenth as singletons. The sequenced sample was whole blood. The receptors were sampled from an adult who was a healthcare worker with PCR-confirmed SARS-CoV-2 infection or an uninfected control (not recorded which). Each CDR3 is given with its conserved first and last residue. D genes are given only for firm matches. Rows may omit the clone size; those that give it use once, few, many or a size class.

v_gene: TRBV7-6; j_gene: TRBJ2-7; abundance: few; len: 18; d_gene: NA; CDR3nt: TGTGCCAGCACCCACCCCCCGAGGGCAGCAAGCAGGAACTACGAGCAGTACTTC; CDR3aa: CASTHPPRAASRNYEQYF
v_gene: TRBV7-9; j_gene: TRBJ1-2; abundance: few; len: 12; d_gene: NA; CDR3nt: TGTGCCAGCAGCCGTGAGATCTATGGCTACACCTTC; CDR3aa: CASSREIYGYTF
v_gene: TRBV12-3/TRBV12-4; j_gene: TRBJ2-7; abundance: NA; len: 14; d_gene: NA; CDR3nt: TGTGCCAGCGCCGGGACAAGCAGCTCCTACGAGCAGTACTTC; CDR3aa: CASAGTSSSYEQYF
v_gene: TRBV6-5; j_gene: TRBJ2-3; abundance: many; len: 14; d_gene: NA; CDR3nt: TGTGCCAGCAGTTACGCTGGCCGCACAGATACGCAGTATTTT; CDR3aa: CASSYAGRTDTQYF
v_gene: TRBV7-2; j_gene: TRBJ2-6; abundance: many; len: 17; d_gene: NA; CDR3nt: TGTGCCAGCAGCTTAGACAGCCGACGCTCTGGGGCCAACGTCCTGACTTTC; CDR3aa: CASSLDSRRSGANVLTF
v_gene: TRBV7-2; j_gene: TRBJ2-5; abundance: many; len: 15; d_gene: TRBD1; CDR3nt: TGTGCCAGCAGCTCCGGGACAGGGGGCCGGGAGACCCAGTACTTC; CDR3aa: CASSSGTGGRETQYF
v_gene: TRBV6-4; j_gene: TRBJ2-1; abundance: medium-sized; len: 13; d_gene: TRBD2; CDR3nt: TGTGCCAGCAGTGCGGGACTACACAATGAGCAGTTCTTC; CDR3aa: CASSAGLHNEQFF
v_gene: TRBV5-1; j_gene: TRBJ2-7; abundance: many; len: 14; d_gene: TRBD1; CDR3nt: TGCGCCAGCAGCTCTTACAGGGGTTCCTACGAGCAGTACTTC; CDR3aa: CASSSYRGSYEQYF
v_gene: TRBV7-2; j_gene: TRBJ2-2; abundance: few; len: 14; d_gene: TRBD1; CDR3nt: TGTGCCAGCAGCTTAAGGGGGCACACCGGGGAGCTGTTTTTT; CDR3aa: CASSLRGHTGELFF
v_gene: TRBV5-1; j_gene: TRBJ2-2; abundance: many; len: 14; d_gene: NA; CDR3nt: TGCGCCAGCAGTCCCAGACCTGATTCGGGGGAGCTGTTTTTT; CDR3aa: CASSPRPDSGELFF
v_gene: TRBV18; j_gene: TRBJ2-1; abundance: few; len: 14; d_gene: NA; CDR3nt: TGTGCCAGCTCACCCGAGAGCTCCTACAATGAGCAGTTCTTC; CDR3aa: CASSPESSYNEQFF
v_gene: TRBV5-1; j_gene: TRBJ2-7; abundance: few; len: 13; d_gene: NA; CDR3nt: TGCGCCAGCAGCCCCCCTGCCTCCTACGAGCAGTACTTC; CDR3aa: CASSPPASYEQYF
v_gene: TRBV10-3; j_gene: TRBJ1-1; abundance: many; len: 13; d_gene: NA; CDR3nt: TGTGCCATCAGTGCACAGATGAACACTGAAGCTTTCTTT; CDR3aa: CAISAQMNTEAFF
v_gene: TRBV7-2; j_gene: TRBJ2-7; abundance: few; len: 15; d_gene: TRBD1; CDR3nt: TGTGCCAGCAGCACCACGCGGACAGGGACCTACGAGCAGTACTTC; CDR3aa: CASSTTRTGTYEQYF
v_gene: TRBV9; j_gene: TRBJ2-1; abundance: many; len: 13; d_gene: TRBD1; CDR3nt: TGTGCCAGCAGCCCGGACAGGGGCTATGAGCAGTTCTTC; CDR3aa: CASSPDRGYEQFF
v_gene: TRBV20-1; j_gene: TRBJ2-3; abundance: few; len: 14; d_gene: TRBD2; CDR3nt: TGCAGTCCTAGAACTAGCGGTGGCACAGATACGCAGTATTTT; CDR3aa: CSPRTSGGTDTQYF
v_gene: TRBV29-1; j_gene: TRBJ1-2; abundance: few; len: 13; d_gene: NA; CDR3nt: TGCAGCGTTGAAGATAGATCCAGCCATGGCTACACCTTC; CDR3aa: CSVEDRSSHGYTF
v_gene: TRBV14; j_gene: TRBJ1-2; abundance: NA; len: 13; d_gene: NA; CDR3nt: TGTGCCAGCAGCCAAGGTAGCGACTATGGCTACACCTTC; CDR3aa: CASSQGSDYGYTF
v_gene: TRBV27; j_gene: TRBJ2-2; abundance: many; len: 15; d_gene: NA; CDR3nt: TGTGCCAGCAGTTTGTCTACCCAGGGAACCGGGGAGCTGTTTTTT; CDR3aa: CASSLSTQGTGELFF
v_gene: TRBV4-3; j_gene: TRBJ2-7; abundance: many; len: 19; d_gene: NA; CDR3nt: TGCGCCAGCAGCCAAGCAATTCGGCGGGACATAGGACCCGCCTACGAGCAGTACTTC; CDR3aa: CASSQAIRRDIGPAYEQYF
v_gene: TRBV2; j_gene: TRBJ1-1; abundance: few; len: 17; d_gene: NA; CDR3nt: TGTGCCAGCAGTACCCCAATACCCTTTAGCGTGAACACTGAAGCTTTCTTT; CDR3aa: CASSTPIPFSVNTEAFF
v_gene: TRBV29-1; j_gene: TRBJ2-1; abundance: few; len: 17; d_gene: NA; CDR3nt: TGCAGCGCCTACGACCGTCCTGAGGATGAGGGGAGAAATGAGCAGTTCTTC; CDR3aa: CSAYDRPEDEGRNEQFF
v_gene: TRBV3-1; j_gene: TRBJ2-5; abundance: many; len: 14; d_gene: NA; CDR3nt: TGTGCCAGCAGCCAATATAGGTCCGGCTCGACCCAGTACTTC; CDR3aa: CASSQYRSGSTQYF
v_gene: TRBV20-1; j_gene: TRBJ2-1; abundance: NA; len: 19; d_gene: TRBD2; CDR3nt: TGCAGTGCTAGAGACCTAAGGACTAGCGGGTATAGCTCCTACAATGAGCAGTTCTTC; CDR3aa: CSARDLRTSGYSSYNEQFF
v_gene: TRBV24-1; j_gene: TRBJ2-5; abundance: many; len: 15; d_gene: TRBD1; CDR3nt: TGTGCCACCAGTGACCGGACAGGGTACCAAGAGACCCAGTACTTC; CDR3aa: CATSDRTGYQETQYF
v_gene: TRBV24-1; j_gene: TRBJ2-5; abundance: few; len: 17; d_gene: TRBD2; CDR3nt: TGTGCCACCAGTGAACCCTACGGACTAGCGGGAGGTGAGACCCAGTACTTC; CDR3aa: CATSEPYGLAGGETQYF
v_gene: TRBV20-1; j_gene: TRBJ2-3; abundance: many; len: 15; d_gene: TRBD2; CDR3nt: TGCAGTGCTAGGCTGGCTAGCGGGACGGGAGATACGCAGTATTTT; CDR3aa: CSARLASGTGDTQYF
v_gene: TRBV9; j_gene: TRBJ2-7; abundance: NA; len: 13; d_gene: NA; CDR3nt: TGTGCCAGCAGCAACCAAGGCTACTACGAGCAGTACTTC; CDR3aa: CASSNQGYYEQYF
v_gene: TRBV20-1; j_gene: TRBJ1-2; abundance: many; len: 15; d_gene: TRBD1; CDR3nt: TGCAGTGCTAGAGATGTAGGCAGGGGGTACTATGGCTACACCTTC; CDR3aa: CSARDVGRGYYGYTF
v_gene: TRBV10-2; j_gene: TRBJ1-1; abundance: NA; len: 14; d_gene: NA; CDR3nt: TGCGCCAGCAGTGAGCAGGGAGGACGTACTGAAGCTTTCTTT; CDR3aa: CASSEQGGRTEAFF
v_gene: TRBV24-1; j_gene: TRBJ1-4; abundance: NA; len: 15; d_gene: TRBD1; CDR3nt: TGTGCCACCAGTGAAACCGGGACAGGGCATGAAAAACTGTTTTTT; CDR3aa: CATSETGTGHEKLFF
v_gene: TRBV7-2; j_gene: TRBJ1-5; abundance: many; len: 15; d_gene: NA; CDR3nt: TGTGCCAGCAGCCCCAGGGGCCGGGGCGATCAGCCCCAGCATTTT; CDR3aa: CASSPRGRGDQPQHF
v_gene: TRBV11-2; j_gene: TRBJ2-1; abundance: few; len: 16; d_gene: TRBD2; CDR3nt: TGTGCCAGCAGCCAGATGGGACTAGCGGGGAGAAATGAGCAGTTCTTC; CDR3aa: CASSQMGLAGRNEQFF
v_gene: TRBV5-5; j_gene: TRBJ1-5; abundance: many; len: 13; d_gene: NA; CDR3nt: TGTGCCAGCAGCTCCCGAATTAATCAGCCCCAGCATTTT; CDR3aa: CASSSRINQPQHF
v_gene: TRBV4-3; j_gene: TRBJ2-3; abundance: NA; len: 18; d_gene: NA; CDR3nt: TGCGCCAGCAGCCAAGGCCCAGGGGTAGCGGGTTCCACAGATACGCAGTATTTT; CDR3aa: CASSQGPGVAGSTDTQYF
v_gene: TRBV3-1; j_gene: TRBJ1-2; abundance: NA; len: 15; d_gene: TRBD1; CDR3nt: TGTGCCAGCAGCCCGCTAGACAGGGAGGGCTATGGCAACACCTTC; CDR3aa: CASSPLDREGYGNTF
v_gene: TRBV6-5; j_gene: TRBJ2-7; abundance: few; len: 17; d_gene: NA; CDR3nt: TGTGCCAGCAGTTACTCCCCGTACCCCGGGAAGGTCTACGAGCAGTACTTC; CDR3aa: CASSYSPYPGKVYEQYF
v_gene: TRBV5-1; j_gene: TRBJ2-5; abundance: few; len: 13; d_gene: NA; CDR3nt: TGCGCCAGCAGCGCGGGGTACCAAGAGACCCAGTACTTC; CDR3aa: CASSAGYQETQYF
v_gene: TRBV10-1; j_gene: TRBJ1-6; abundance: medium-sized; len: 13; d_gene: NA; CDR3nt: TGCGCCAGCAGTGCCAGGGAAAATTCACCCCTCCACTTT; CDR3aa: CASSARENSPLHF
v_gene: TRBV20-1; j_gene: TRBJ2-1; abundance: NA; len: 15; d_gene: TRBD2; CDR3nt: TGCAGTGCTAGAGGCGAGCGGGGCACCTACAATGAGCAGTTCTTC; CDR3aa: CSARGERGTYNEQFF
v_gene: TRBV20-1; j_gene: TRBJ2-1; abundance: few; len: 14; d_gene: NA; CDR3nt: TGCAGTGCTAGTACGCCCCTGGAGGCTGGTGAGCAGTTCTTC; CDR3aa: CSASTPLEAGEQFF
v_gene: TRBV6-6; j_gene: TRBJ2-7; abundance: few; len: 13; d_gene: TRBD2; CDR3nt: TGTGCCAGCAGTTATCCGGGAGCGGGAGAGCAGTACTTC; CDR3aa: CASSYPGAGEQYF
v_gene: TRBV21-1; j_gene: TRBJ1-2; abundance: NA; len: 13; d_gene: NA; CDR3nt: TGTGCCAGCAGCAAAGGACGCTGTTATGGCTACACCTTC; CDR3aa: CASSKGRCYGYTF
v_gene: TRBV5-5; j_gene: TRBJ1-1; abundance: many; len: 13; d_gene: TRBD1; CDR3nt: TGTGCCAGCAGCTCGGACAGGGGACGTGTCGCTTTCTTT; CDR3aa: CASSSDRGRVAFF
v_gene: TRBV20-1; j_gene: TRBJ1-5; abundance: many; len: 15; d_gene: NA; CDR3nt: TGCAGTGCTAGAGATGGGGGGCAAATCTTGCAGCCCCAGCATTTT; CDR3aa: CSARDGGQILQPQHF
v_gene: TRBV6-5; j_gene: TRBJ2-1; abundance: many; len: 15; d_gene: NA; CDR3nt: TGTGCCAGCAGTCCAGGGACTGGGGACTACAATGAGCAGTTCTTC; CDR3aa: CASSPGTGDYNEQFF
v_gene: TRBV5-1; j_gene: TRBJ2-2; abundance: few; len: 15; d_gene: NA; CDR3nt: TGCGCCAGCAGCTTTTTAGCGGCCAACACCGGGGAGCTGTTTTTT; CDR3aa: CASSFLAANTGELFF
v_gene: TRBV7-9; j_gene: TRBJ1-3; abundance: many; len: 14; d_gene: NA; CDR3nt: TGTGCCAGCAGCTTGATGACAGTGGACAACACCATATATTTT; CDR3aa: CASSLMTVDNTIYF
v_gene: TRBV28; j_gene: TRBJ1-2; abundance: many; len: 17; d_gene: TRBD1; CDR3nt: TGTGCCAGCAGTCTTTATACCGGGACAGGGAGTTACTATGGCTACACCTTC; CDR3aa: CASSLYTGTGSYYGYTF
v_gene: TRBV27; j_gene: TRBJ1-1; abundance: many; len: 15; d_gene: NA; CDR3nt: TGTGCCAGCAGTTATACAGGGTTTGGGGACACTGAAGCTTTCTTT; CDR3aa: CASSYTGFGDTEAFF
v_gene: TRBV7-2; j_gene: TRBJ2-3; abundance: many; len: 15; d_gene: TRBD2; CDR3nt: TGTGCCAGCAGCGTCTTAACTAGCGGGAGTGATACGCAGTATTTT; CDR3aa: CASSVLTSGSDTQYF
v_gene: TRBV12-3/TRBV12-4; j_gene: TRBJ1-1; abundance: many; len: 13; d_gene: NA; CDR3nt: TGTGCCAGCAGTTTGAAGGAGGGGATTGAAGCTTTCTTT; CDR3aa: CASSLKEGIEAFF
v_gene: TRBV20-1; j_gene: TRBJ2-5; abundance: NA; len: 14; d_gene: NA; CDR3nt: TGCAGTGCTAGAGGGGGGGGCCTCCAAGAGACCCAGTACTTC; CDR3aa: CSARGGGLQETQYF
v_gene: TRBV7-2; j_gene: TRBJ2-3; abundance: many; len: 14; d_gene: NA; CDR3nt: TGTGCCAGCAGCTTATACCTCCACACAGATACGCAGTATTTT; CDR3aa: CASSLYLHTDTQYF
v_gene: TRBV20-1; j_gene: TRBJ1-2; abundance: many; len: 12; d_gene: TRBD1; CDR3nt: TGCAGTGCTAGTGAGGACAGGGACGGCTACACCTTC; CDR3aa: CSASEDRDGYTF
v_gene: TRBV7-2; j_gene: TRBJ2-1; abundance: many; len: 12; d_gene: NA; CDR3nt: TGTGCCAGCAGCTCGGAGACCTATAAGCAGTTCTTC; CDR3aa: CASSSETYKQFF